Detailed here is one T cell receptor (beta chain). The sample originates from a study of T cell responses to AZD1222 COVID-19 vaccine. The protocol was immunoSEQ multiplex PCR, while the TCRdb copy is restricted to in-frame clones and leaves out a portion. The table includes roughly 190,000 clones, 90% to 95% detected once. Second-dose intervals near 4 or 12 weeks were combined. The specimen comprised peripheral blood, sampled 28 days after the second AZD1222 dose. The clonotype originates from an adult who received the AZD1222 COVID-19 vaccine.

CDR3 DNA: TGTGCCAGCAGTGAGGGACAGGGTAGCTCCTACGAGCAGTACTTC. Translation gives CASSEGQGSSYEQYF. The chain is built from TRBV25-1 and TRBJ2-7; 9 nucleotides match TRBD1. J was trimmed by 0 bases and V by 3 bases; bases with no gene match: 3. Germline V gene data show CDR1 as MGHDK and CDR2 as SYGVNS. There are 15 residues in the CDR3.